These T cell receptor beta chains were read from a single sample in a study of brain T cells in children with intractable seizures. Data came from immunoSEQ multiplex PCR; TCRdb stores just in-frame clones and leaves some out. Of about 64,000 clones listed, 90% to 96% were seen once; the top ten hold approximately 0.38%. Sequencing used peripheral blood, obtained at surgery. The receptors derive from a boy in the first two years of life with focal cortical dysplasia and intractable seizures. CDR3s leave out the opening cysteine and the closing phenylalanine or tryptophan. D genes are given only for firm matches. Clone size is given for some rows only: seen once, a few or many times, or a class if the clone is expanded.

D | V | size | CDR3
NA | TRBV6-4 | NA | ASSLGPDQPQH
TRBD1 | TRBV25-1 | NA | ASSEWYDLGTGEDGYT
NA | TRBV19 | NA | ASSIMEGGGYEQF
NA | TRBV5-4 | NA | ASSPTASSYNSPLH
TRBD2 | TRBV9 | NA | ASSVGLAASSYNEQF
NA | TRBV5-8 | NA | ASSLQRRPSGANVLT
TRBD2 | TRBV7-6 | NA | ASSLAQGLAGAQWGYNEQF
NA | TRBV25-1 | NA | ASSEQEGLGTDTQY
TRBD2 | TRBV5-1 | NA | ASSSSGFYEQY
TRBD1 | TRBV24-1 | NA | ATSEVRTGGIEAF
TRBD2 | TRBV19 | NA | ASSRGSGRWTDTQY
TRBD1 | TRBV6-5 | NA | ASSYDRGPQY
NA | TRBV20-1 | NA | SASVGGLPYNEQF
NA | TRBV5-4 | NA | ASSPFTTGRHEQY
NA | TRBV5-1 | NA | ASSGPGPGGELF
NA | TRBV3-1/TRBV3-2 | NA | ASSQRGPRNTEAF
NA | TRBV7-2 | few | ASSLPGLYGYT
NA | TRBV25-1 | NA | ASRDDRSFNSPLH
NA | TRBV11-2 | NA | ASSLDHGVSHIETQY
TRBD1 | TRBV13 | NA | ASSSGTGGTEAF
NA | TRBV19 | NA | ASIPPGIYTGELF
NA | TRBV2 | NA | ASSGGLSPSTDTQY
TRBD2 | TRBV7-9 | once | ASSSLADPYEQY
NA | TRBV29-1 | once | SVEGVLNGANTGELF
NA | TRBV4-2 | NA | ASSQEGVPGDEQY